This entry describes one T cell receptor (beta chain). The entry originates in a study of blood T cells in healthy people across ages. Every sample gave at least 5.5 micrograms of total RNA when it was extracted. Combining a sample-barcoded 5' primer with a J-beta primer mix, a second PCR ran for roughly 7 to 12 cycles. TCRdb re-called the 5' RACE reads with MiXCR, one entry per CDR3 protein. Of 700,000 or so distinct CDR3 sequences in the sample, 40% to 45% were seen once. Sequenced material: blood. The sequence came from a man older than 75 in good health.

The CDR3 sequence is CASSLLSGRGLYEQYF. The CDR3 DNA reads TGTGCCAGCAGCCTACTCTCGGGAAGGGGGCTGTACGAGCAGTACTTC. The chain uses TRBV27 and TRBJ2-7; 7 positions match TRBD1. Germline CDR1 is MNHEY and CDR2 is SMNVEV (reference sequence). Losses at the gene ends were 6 bases for V and 4 bases for J; bases not matched to a gene: 15. The CDR3 totals 16 residues.